The subject of this entry is one T cell receptor beta chain. Its antigen remains unknown. This CDR3 contains 14 residues. Trimming shortened V by 0 bases and J by 4 bases, and 8 bases separated the two germline ends. Germline V CDR1 and CDR2: SGHAT, FQNNGV. The data derive from a study of shared clonotypes between healthy human individuals. General study findings and limits: Generation of non-shared clonotypes was less probable than generation of clonotypes shared by all four donors.

TCRdb's table, derived via immunoSEQ multiplex PCR, lists solely in-frame clones and lacks some. The sample carries a few hundred thousand clones, about 69% recorded once. V usage is TRBV11-2 and J usage is TRBJ2-3; no reliable D call. The receptor was derived from a man aged 25 to 40 in good health. The specimen sequenced was memory CD4+ T cells sorted from blood. Sample subset: CD45RA-negative fraction. CDR3 DNA: TGTGCCAGCAGCTTAGAAGCCCCTGCAGATACGCAGTATTTT. Protein: CASSLEAPADTQYF.